This TCR beta chain was documented in a study of T cell changes during pregnancy in multiple sclerosis. Germline CDR1 reads LNHDA; CDR2 reads SQIVND (reference sequence). The CDR3 covers 15 residues. The protocol was immunoSEQ multiplex PCR, while the TCRdb copy is restricted to in-frame clones and leaves out a portion. The sample comprises about 97,000 clones, about nine tenths of which are singletons, and 3.1% rests with the top ten. For this clone: An end of the junction does not agree with germline; a read error may underlie this.

The chain has TRBV19 and TRBJ2-7, with TRBD1 matching 10 bases. This specimen was peripheral blood, taken in the second trimester of pregnancy. The sequence came from a female donor with multiple sclerosis, enrolled in a pregnancy study. The CDR3 region is CASRIGGQGSYEQYF. The CDR3 DNA reads TGTGCCAGTAGAATAGGGGGACAGGGGTCCTACGAGCAGTACTTC.